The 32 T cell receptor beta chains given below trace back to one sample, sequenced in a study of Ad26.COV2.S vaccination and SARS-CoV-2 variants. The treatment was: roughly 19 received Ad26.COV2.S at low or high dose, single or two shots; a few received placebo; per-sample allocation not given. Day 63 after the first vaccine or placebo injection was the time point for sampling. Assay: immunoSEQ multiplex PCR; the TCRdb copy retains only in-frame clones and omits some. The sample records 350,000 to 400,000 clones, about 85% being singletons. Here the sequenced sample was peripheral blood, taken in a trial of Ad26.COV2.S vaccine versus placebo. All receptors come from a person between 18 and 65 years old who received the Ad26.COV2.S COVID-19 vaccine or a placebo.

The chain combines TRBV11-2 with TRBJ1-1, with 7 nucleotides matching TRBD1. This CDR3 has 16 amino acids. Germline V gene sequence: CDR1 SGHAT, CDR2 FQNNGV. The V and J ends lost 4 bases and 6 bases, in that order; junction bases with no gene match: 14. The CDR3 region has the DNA TGTGCCAGCAGCTCGCTTCTACAGGGGTTTTTCGCTGAAGCTTTCTTT. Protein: CASSSLLQGFFAEAFF.

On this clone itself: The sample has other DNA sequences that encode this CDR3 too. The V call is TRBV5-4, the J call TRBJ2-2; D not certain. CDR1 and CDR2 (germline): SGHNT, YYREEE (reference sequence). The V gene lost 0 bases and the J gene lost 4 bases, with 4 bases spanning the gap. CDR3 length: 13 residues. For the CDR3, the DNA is TGTGCCAGCAGCTTGGGGGGCACCGGGGAGCTGTTTTTT. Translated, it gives CASSLGGTGELFF.

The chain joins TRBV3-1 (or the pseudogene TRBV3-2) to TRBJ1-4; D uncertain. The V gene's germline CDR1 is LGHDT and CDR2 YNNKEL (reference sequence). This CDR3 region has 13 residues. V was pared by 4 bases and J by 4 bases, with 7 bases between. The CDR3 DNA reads TGTGCCAGCAGCCTACATAGTAATGAAAAACTGTTTTTT. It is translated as CASSLHSNEKLFF.

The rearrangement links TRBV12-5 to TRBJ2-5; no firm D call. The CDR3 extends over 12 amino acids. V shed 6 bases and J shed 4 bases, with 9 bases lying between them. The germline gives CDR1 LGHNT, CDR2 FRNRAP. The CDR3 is CASGLSTETQYF. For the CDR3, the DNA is TGTGCTAGTGGCCTCTCTACAGAGACCCAGTACTTC.

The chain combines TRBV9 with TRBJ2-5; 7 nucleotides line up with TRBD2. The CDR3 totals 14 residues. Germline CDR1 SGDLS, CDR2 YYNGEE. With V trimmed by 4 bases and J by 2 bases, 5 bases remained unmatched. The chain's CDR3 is CASSQSGLQETQYF. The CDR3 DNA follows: TGTGCCAGCAGCCAATCGGGACTACAAGAGACCCAGTACTTC. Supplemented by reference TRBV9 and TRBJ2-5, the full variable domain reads DSGVTQTPKHLITATGQRVTLRCSPRSGDLSVYWYQQSLDQGLQFLIQYYNGEERAKGNILERFSAQQFPDLHSELNLSSLELGDSALYFCASSQSGLQETQYFGPGTRLLVL.

DNA for the CDR3: TGTGCCAGTACCATCCTGCAGGGGTCCGGGGCCAACGTCCTGACTTTC. This gives the protein CASTILQGSGANVLTF. The chain carries TRBV19 and TRBJ2-6; D may be TRBD1 (6 bases). This CDR3 comprises 16 residues. Trimming shortened V by 7 bases and J by 4 bases, and 17 bases separated the two germline ends. Germline lookup yields CDR1 LNHDA and CDR2 SQIVND (reference sequence).

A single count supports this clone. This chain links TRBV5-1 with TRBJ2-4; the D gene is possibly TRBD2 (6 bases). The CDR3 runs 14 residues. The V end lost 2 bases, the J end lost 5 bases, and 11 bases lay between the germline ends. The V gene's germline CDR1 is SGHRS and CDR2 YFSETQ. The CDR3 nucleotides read TGCGCCAGCAGCTTCGGGGGTCTTGAAAACATTCAGTACTTC. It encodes CASSFGGLENIQYF.

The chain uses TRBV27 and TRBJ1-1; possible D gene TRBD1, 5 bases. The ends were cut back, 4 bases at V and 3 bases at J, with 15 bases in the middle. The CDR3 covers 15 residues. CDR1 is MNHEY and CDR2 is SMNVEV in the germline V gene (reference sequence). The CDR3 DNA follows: TGTGCCAGCAGTTCCTACTCATTGGGGGACACTGAAGCTTTCTTT. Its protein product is CASSSYSLGDTEAFF.

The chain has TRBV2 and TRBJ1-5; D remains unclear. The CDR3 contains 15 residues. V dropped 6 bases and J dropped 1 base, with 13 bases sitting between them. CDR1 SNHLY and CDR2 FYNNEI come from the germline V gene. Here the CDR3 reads CASSPDLGSNQPQHF. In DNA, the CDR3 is TGTGCCAGCAGCCCGGACCTCGGGAGCAATCAGCCCCAGCATTTT.

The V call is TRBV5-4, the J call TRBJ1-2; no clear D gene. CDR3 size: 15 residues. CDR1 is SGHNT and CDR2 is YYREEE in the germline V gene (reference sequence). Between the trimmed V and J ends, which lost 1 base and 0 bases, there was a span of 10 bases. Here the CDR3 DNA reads TGTGCCAGCAGCTTGATGTCAGCTTCTAACTATGGCTACACCTTC. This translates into CASSLMSASNYGYTF.

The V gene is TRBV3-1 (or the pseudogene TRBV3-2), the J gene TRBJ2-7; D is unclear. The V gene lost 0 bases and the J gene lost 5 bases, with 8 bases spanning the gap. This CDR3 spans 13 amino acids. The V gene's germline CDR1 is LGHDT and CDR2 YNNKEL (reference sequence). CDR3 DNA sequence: TGTGCCAGCAGCCAAGAGGTGAACCACGAGCAGTACTTC. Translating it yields CASSQEVNHEQYF.

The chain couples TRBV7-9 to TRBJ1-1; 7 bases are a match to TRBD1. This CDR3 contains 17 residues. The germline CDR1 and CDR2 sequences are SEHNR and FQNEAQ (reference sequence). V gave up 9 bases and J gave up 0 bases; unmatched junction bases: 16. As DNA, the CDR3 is TGTGCCAGTAGAAACACAGGGGTAAGTGGGGTGAACACTGAAGCTTTCTTT. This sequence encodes CASRNTGVSGVNTEAFF.

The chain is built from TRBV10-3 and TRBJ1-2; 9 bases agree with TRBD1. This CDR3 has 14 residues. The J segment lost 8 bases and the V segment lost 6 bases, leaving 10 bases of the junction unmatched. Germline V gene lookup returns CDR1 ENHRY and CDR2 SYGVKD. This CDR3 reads CAISLEQGAEGYTF. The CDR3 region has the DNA TGTGCCATCAGCTTAGAACAGGGGGCGGAGGGCTACACCTTC.

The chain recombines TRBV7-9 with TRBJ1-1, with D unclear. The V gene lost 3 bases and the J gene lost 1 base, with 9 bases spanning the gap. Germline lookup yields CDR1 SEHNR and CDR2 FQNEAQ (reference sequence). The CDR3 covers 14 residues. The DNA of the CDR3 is TGTGCCAGCAGCTTGTACGACGGGAACACTGAAGCTTTCTTT. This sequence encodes CASSLYDGNTEAFF.

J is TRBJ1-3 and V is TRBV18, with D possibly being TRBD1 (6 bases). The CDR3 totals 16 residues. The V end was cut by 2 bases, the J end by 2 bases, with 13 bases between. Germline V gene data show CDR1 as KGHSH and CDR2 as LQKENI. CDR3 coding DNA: TGTGCCAGCTCACCATTTTTGGGGGGCACTGGAAACACCATATATTTT. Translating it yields CASSPFLGGTGNTIYF.

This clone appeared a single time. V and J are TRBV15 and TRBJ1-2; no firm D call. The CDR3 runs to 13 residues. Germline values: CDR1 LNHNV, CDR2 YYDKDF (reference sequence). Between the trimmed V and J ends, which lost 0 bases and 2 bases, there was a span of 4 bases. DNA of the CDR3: TGTGCCACCAGCAGAGACGCAAACTATGGCTACACCTTC. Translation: CATSRDANYGYTF.

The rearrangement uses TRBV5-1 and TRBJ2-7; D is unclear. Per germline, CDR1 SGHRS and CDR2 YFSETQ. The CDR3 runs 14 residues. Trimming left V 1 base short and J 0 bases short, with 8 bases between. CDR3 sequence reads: CASSLSVLSYEQYF. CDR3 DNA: TGCGCCAGCAGCTTGTCAGTTCTCTCCTACGAGCAGTACTTC. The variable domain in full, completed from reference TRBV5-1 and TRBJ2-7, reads KAGVTQTPRYLIKTRGQQVTLSCSPISGHRSVSWYQQTPGQGLQFLFEYFSETQRNKGNFPGRFSGRQFSNSRSEMNVSTLELGDSALYLCASSLSVLSYEQYFGPGTRLTVT.

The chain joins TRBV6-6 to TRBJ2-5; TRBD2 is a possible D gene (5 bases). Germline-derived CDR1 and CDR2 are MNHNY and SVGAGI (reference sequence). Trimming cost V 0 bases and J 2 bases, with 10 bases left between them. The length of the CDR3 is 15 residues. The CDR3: CASSYSPQRQETQYF. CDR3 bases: TGTGCCAGCAGTTACTCGCCACAGCGGCAAGAGACCCAGTACTTC.

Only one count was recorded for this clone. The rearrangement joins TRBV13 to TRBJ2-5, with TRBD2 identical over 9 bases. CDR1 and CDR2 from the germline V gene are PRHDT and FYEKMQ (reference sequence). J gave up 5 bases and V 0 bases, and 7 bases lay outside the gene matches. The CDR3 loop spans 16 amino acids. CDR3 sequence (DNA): TGTGCCAGCAGCTTAGGTGTAGCGGGGGATCGGGAGACCCAGTACTTC. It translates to CASSLGVAGDRETQYF.

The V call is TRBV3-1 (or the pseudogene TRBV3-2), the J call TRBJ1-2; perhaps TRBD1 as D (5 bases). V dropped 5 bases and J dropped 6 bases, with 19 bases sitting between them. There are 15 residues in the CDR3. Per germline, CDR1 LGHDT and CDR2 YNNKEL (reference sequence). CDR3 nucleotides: TGTGCCAGCAGCATACAAGGGCAGGGCAGAGATGGCTACACCTTC. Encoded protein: CASSIQGQGRDGYTF.

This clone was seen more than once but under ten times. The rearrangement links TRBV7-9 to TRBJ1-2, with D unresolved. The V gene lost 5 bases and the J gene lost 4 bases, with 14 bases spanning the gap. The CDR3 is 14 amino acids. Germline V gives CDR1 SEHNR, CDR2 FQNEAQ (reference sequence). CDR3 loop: CASSPGSLAYGYTF. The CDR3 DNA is TGTGCCAGCAGCCCAGGAAGCCTGGCCTATGGCTACACCTTC.

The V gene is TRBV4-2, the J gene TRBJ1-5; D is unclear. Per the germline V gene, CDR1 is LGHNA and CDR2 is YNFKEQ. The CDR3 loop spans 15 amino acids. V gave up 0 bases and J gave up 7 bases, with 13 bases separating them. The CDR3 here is CASSQDPKNRQPQHF. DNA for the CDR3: TGTGCCAGCAGCCAAGACCCTAAGAATAGGCAGCCCCAGCATTTT.

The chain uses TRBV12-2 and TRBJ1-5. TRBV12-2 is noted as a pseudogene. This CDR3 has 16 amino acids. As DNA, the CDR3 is TGTGCAAGTCGCTTAGCGGAGGCAGGGCGAAATCAGCCCCAGCATTTT. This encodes CASRLAEAGRNQPQHF.

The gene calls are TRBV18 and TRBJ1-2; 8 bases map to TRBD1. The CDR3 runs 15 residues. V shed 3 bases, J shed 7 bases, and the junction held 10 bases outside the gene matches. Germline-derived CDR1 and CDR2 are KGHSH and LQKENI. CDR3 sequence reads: CASSPNEDREGGYTF. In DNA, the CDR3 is TGTGCCAGCTCACCCAACGAGGACAGGGAGGGTGGCTACACCTTC. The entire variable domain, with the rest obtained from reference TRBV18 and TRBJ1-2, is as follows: NAGVMQNPRHLVRRRGQEARLRCSPMKGHSHVYWYRQLPEEGLKFMVYLQKENIIDESGMPKERFSAEFPKEGPSILRIQQVVRGDSAAYFCASSPNEDREGGYTFGSGTRLTVV.

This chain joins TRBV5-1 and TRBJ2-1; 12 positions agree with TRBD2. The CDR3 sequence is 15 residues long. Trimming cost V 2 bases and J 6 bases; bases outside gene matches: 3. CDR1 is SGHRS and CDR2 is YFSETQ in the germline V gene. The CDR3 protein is CASSLRLAGANEQFF. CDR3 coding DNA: TGCGCCAGCAGCTTAAGACTAGCGGGGGCCAATGAGCAGTTCTTC.

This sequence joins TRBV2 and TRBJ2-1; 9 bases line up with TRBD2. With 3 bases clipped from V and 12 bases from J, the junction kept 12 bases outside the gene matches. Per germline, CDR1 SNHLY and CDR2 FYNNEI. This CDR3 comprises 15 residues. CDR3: CASSETTSGGTGQFF. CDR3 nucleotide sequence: TGTGCCAGCAGTGAGACTACGAGCGGGGGGACCGGGCAGTTCTTC.

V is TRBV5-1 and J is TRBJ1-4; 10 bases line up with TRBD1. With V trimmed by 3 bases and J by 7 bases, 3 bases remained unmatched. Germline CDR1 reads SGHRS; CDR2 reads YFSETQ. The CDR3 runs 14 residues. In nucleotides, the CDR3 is TGCGCCAGCAGCTGGGGACAGGGGAGTGAAAAACTGTTTTTT. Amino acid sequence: CASSWGQGSEKLFF.

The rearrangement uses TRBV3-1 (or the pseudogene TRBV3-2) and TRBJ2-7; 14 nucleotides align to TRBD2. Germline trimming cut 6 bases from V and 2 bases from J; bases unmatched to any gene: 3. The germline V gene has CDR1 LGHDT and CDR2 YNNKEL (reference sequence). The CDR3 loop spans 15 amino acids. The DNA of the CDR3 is TGTGCCAGCAGACAGACTAGCGGGGGGGCCTACGAGCAGTACTTC. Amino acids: CASRQTSGGAYEQYF.

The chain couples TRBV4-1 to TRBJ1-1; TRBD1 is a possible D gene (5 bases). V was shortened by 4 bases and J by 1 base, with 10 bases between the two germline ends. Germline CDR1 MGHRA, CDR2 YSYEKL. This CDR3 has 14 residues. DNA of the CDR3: TGCGCCAGCAGCCGTCCCGGGGGGAACACTGAAGCTTTCTTT. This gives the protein CASSRPGGNTEAFF.

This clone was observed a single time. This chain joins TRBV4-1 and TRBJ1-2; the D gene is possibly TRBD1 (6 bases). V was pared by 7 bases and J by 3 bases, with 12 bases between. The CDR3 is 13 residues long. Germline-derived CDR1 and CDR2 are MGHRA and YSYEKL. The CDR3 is CASTRAGDYGYTF. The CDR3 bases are TGCGCCAGCACGCGGGCAGGGGACTATGGCTACACCTTC.

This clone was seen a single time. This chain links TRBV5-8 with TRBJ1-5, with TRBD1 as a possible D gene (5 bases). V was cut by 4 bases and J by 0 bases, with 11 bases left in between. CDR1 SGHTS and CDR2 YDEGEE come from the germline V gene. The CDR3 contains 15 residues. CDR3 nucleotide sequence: TGTGCCAGCAGCAGCGGGACCGTTAGCAATCAGCCCCAGCATTTT. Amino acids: CASSSGTVSNQPQHF.

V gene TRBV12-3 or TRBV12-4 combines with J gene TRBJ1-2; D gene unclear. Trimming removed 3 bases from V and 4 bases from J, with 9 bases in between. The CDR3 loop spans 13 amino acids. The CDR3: CASSFNSGYGYTF. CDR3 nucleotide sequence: TGTGCCAGCAGTTTTAATAGTGGCTATGGCTACACCTTC.